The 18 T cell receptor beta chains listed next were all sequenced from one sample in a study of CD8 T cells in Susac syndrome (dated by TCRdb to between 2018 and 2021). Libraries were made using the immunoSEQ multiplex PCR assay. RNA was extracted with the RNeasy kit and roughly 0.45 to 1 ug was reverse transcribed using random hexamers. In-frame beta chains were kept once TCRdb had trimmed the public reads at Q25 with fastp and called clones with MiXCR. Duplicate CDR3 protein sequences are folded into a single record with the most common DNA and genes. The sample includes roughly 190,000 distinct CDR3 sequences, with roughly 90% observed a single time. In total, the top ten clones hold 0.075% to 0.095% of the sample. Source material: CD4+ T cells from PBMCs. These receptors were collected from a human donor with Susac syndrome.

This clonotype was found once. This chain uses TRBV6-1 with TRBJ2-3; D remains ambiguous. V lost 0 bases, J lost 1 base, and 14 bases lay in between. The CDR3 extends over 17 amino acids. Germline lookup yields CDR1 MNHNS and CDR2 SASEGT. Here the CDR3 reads CASSEAYGIDGTDTQYF. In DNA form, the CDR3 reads TGTGCCAGCAGTGAAGCTTACGGAATAGACGGCACAGATACGCAGTATTTT.

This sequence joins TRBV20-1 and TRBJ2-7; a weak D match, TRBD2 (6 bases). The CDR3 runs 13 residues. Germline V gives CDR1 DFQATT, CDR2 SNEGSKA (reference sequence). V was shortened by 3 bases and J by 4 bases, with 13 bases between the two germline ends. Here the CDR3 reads CSASGDFLYEQYF. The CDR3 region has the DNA TGCAGTGCTAGCGGGGACTTTCTTTACGAGCAGTACTTC.

The CDR3 sequence: CASSVVSQTGTEAFF. CDR3 coding DNA: TGTGCCAGCAGCGTAGTGTCCCAGACGGGCACTGAAGCTTTCTTT. The rearrangement joins TRBV9 to TRBJ1-1; D remains unclear. Germline V gene sequence: CDR1 SGDLS, CDR2 YYNGEE. CDR3 length: 15 residues. Trimming shortened V by 0 bases and J by 4 bases, and 13 bases separated the two germline ends.

CDR3 DNA sequence: TGTGCCAGCAGCCAAGGGACAGGGGGCGATTCACCCCTCCACTTT. Amino acids: CASSQGTGGDSPLHF. V is TRBV3-1 and J is TRBJ1-6, with TRBD1 identical over 11 bases. CDR1 is LGHDT, CDR2 YNNKEL, per germline (reference sequence). After removal of 1 base from V and 8 bases from J, the junction contained 1 base not matched to a gene. This CDR3 contains 15 residues.

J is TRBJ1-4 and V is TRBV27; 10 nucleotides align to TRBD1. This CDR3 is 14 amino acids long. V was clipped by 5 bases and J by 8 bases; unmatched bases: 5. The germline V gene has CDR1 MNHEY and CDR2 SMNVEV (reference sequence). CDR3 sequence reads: CASSPRQGAEKLFF. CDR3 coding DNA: TGTGCCAGCAGTCCACGACAGGGGGCAGAAAAACTGTTTTTT. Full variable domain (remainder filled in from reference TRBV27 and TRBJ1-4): EAQVTQNPRYLITVTGKKLTVTCSQNMNHEYMSWYRQDPGLGLRQIYYSMNVEVTDKGDVPEGYKVSRKEKRNFPLILESPSPNQTSLYFCASSPRQGAEKLFFGSGTQLSVL.

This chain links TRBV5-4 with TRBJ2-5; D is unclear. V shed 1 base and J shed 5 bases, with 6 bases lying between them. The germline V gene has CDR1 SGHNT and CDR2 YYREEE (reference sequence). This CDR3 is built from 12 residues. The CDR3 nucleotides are TGTGCCAGCAGCTTGTCGTTTGAGACCCAGTACTTC. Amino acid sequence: CASSLSFETQYF.

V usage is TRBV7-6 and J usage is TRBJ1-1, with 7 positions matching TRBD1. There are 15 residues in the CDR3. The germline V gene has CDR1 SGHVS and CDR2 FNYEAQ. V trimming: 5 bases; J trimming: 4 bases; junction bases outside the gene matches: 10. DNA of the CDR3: TGTGCCAGCAGCCGCACCGTGCACAGGGGCACTGAAGCTTTCTTT. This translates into CASSRTVHRGTEAFF.

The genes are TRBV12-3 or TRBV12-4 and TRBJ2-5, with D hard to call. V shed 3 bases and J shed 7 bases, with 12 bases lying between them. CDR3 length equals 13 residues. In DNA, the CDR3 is TGTGCCAGCAGTTTTATTGGGCTTGGGACCCAGTACTTC. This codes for CASSFIGLGTQYF.

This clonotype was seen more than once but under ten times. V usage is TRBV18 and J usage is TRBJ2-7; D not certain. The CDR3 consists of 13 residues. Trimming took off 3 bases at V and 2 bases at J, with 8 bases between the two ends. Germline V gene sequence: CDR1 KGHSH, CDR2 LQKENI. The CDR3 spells CASSPSVPYEQYF. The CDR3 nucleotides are TGTGCCAGCTCACCGTCAGTTCCCTACGAGCAGTACTTC.

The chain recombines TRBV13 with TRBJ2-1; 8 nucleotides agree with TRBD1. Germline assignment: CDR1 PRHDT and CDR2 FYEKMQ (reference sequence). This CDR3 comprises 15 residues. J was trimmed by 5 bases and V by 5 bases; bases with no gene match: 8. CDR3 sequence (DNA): TGTGCCAGCAGCATCAGGGGGCGAAAGAACAATGAGCAGTTCTTC. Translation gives CASSIRGRKNNEQFF.

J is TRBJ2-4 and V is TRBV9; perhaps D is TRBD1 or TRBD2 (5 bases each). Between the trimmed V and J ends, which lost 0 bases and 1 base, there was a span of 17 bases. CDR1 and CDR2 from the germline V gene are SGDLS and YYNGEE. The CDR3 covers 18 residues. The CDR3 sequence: CASSVAGLPEGAKNIQYF. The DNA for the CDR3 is TGTGCCAGCAGCGTAGCCGGACTCCCTGAGGGGGCCAAAAACATTCAGTACTTC.

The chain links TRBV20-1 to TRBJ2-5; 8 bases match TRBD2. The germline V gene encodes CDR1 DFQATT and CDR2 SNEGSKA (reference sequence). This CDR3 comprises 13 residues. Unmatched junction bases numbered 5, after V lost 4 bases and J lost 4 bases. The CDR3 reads CSATGRAAETQYF. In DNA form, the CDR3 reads TGCAGTGCTACCGGGAGGGCCGCAGAGACCCAGTACTTC.

CDR3 DNA: TGTGCCAGCAGCACCCAGGGTAACGCTGAAGCTTTCTTT. This sequence encodes CASSTQGNAEAFF. This chain connects TRBV11-2 to TRBJ1-1, with a tentative D call TRBD1 (5 bases). V dropped 5 bases and J dropped 6 bases, with 13 bases sitting between them. Germline lookup yields CDR1 SGHAT and CDR2 FQNNGV. The CDR3 length is 13 residues.

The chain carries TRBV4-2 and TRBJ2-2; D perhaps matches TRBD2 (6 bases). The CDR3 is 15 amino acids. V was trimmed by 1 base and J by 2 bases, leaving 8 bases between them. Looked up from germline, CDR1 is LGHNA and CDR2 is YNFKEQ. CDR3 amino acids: CASSQVTSNTGELFF. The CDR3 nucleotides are TGTGCCAGCAGCCAAGTAACTAGCAACACCGGGGAGCTGTTTTTT.

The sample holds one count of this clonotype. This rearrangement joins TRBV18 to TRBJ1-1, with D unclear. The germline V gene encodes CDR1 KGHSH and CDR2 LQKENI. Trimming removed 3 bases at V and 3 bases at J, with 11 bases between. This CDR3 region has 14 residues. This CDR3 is CASSPLAEDTEAFF. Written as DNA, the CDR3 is TGTGCCAGCTCACCGTTGGCAGAGGACACTGAAGCTTTCTTT.

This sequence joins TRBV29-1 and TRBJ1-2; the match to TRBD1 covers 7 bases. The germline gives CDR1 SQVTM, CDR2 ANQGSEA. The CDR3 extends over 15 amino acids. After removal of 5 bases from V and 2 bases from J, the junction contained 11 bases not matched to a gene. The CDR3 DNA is TGCAGCGTTAGGGAGACAGGGAAAGGGAACTATGGCTACACCTTC. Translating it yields CSVRETGKGNYGYTF.

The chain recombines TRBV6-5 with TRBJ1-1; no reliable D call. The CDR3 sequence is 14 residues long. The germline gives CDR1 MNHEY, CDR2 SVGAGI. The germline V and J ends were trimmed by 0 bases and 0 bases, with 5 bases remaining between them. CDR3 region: CASSYSRMNTEAFF. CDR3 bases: TGTGCCAGCAGTTACTCGAGGATGAACACTGAAGCTTTCTTT.

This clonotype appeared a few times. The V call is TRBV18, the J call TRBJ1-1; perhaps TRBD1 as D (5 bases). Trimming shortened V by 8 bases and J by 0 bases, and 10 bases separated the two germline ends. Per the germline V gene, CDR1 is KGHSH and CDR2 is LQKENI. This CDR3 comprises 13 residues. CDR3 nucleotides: TGTGCCAGCAGCCCGACAGTGAACACTGAAGCTTTCTTT. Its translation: CASSPTVNTEAFF. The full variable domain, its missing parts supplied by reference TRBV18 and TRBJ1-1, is NAGVMQNPRHLVRRRGQEARLRCSPMKGHSHVYWYRQLPEEGLKFMVYLQKENIIDESGMPKERFSAEFPKEGPSILRIQQVVRGDSAAYFCASSPTVNTEAFFGQGTRLTVV.